This TCR beta chain was obtained from a study of T cell repertoires in cytomegalovirus infection. The overall study: CMV infection and matching HLA type were both indicated by public TCR beta signatures. General study findings and limits: Of the TCR beta families, the public ones yielded a cumulative frequency that identified carriers of CMV plus the relevant HLA. CMV-specific TCR beta clonotypes restricted by HLA-C dominated the ex vivo response.

TCRdb passed the reads through MiXCR, listing each CDR3 protein once. The repertoire holds roughly 500,000 distinct CDR3 sequences, with about 11% as singletons. Germline-derived CDR1 and CDR2 are MGHRA and YSYEKL. The CDR3 covers 15 residues. Comment on this clonotype: Its antigen remains unidentified. One end of the junction is discordant with germline, which a read error may explain.

V gene TRBV4-1 combines with J gene TRBJ2-4, with no clear D. Input material: PBMCs. The sequence came from a human donor in good health (CMV status not recorded). Some clones in this sample may be carry-over from other donors' samples. The CDR3 loop is CASSLGFAAKNIQYF. The CDR3 nucleotides read TGTGCCAGCAGCCTCGGCTTCGCAGCCAAAAACATTCAGTACTTC.